This T cell receptor beta chain emerged from a study of T cells after yellow fever vaccination. TCRdb used MiXCR to reprocess the 5' RACE reads, holding one entry per CDR3 protein. This table has approximately 150,000 distinct CDR3 sequences, 7.7% appearing once. With 1 base clipped from V and 3 bases from J, the junction kept 2 bases outside the gene matches. Germline V gene sequence: CDR1 SGHRS, CDR2 YFSETQ. The CDR3 is made up of 15 amino acids. This clonotype has a count of ten or more. Sample: CD4+ T cells sorted from PBMCs, taken 5 days after the yellow fever booster vaccination. The J gene is TRBJ2-3, the V gene TRBV5-1, with 10 bases identical to TRBD2. The TCR sequence derives from a man aged 30-40 years who received the YFV17D yellow fever vaccine. CDR3 nucleotide sequence: TGCGCCAGCAGCTTGTCTAGCGGGAGTACAGATACGCAGTATTTT. Translation gives CASSLSSGSTDTQYF.